This is a list of T cell receptor beta chains from one sample in a study of cytomegalovirus exposure and HLA in healthy donors. The protocol was immunoSEQ multiplex PCR, while the TCRdb copy is restricted to in-frame clones and leaves out a portion. The sample consists of under 140,000 clones, approximately 80% of them appearing once. Sequenced: PBMCs. The source is a young man in good health and CMV-seropositive. The CDR3 runs from the conserved cysteine through the conserved F or W. The order of the fields is clone size, V gene, D gene, J gene, CDR3 protein, CDR3 DNA. D genes are given only for firm matches. Clone size appears in some rows only: once, few, many, or a class for an expanded clone.

>once|TRBV9|.|TRBJ1-6
CASSVESSPGGLGHSPLHF
TGTGCCAGCAGCGTAGAATCCAGTCCCGGCGGCCTGGGGCATTCACCCCTCCACTTT
>.|TRBV10-3|.|TRBJ1-2
CAAATRSRDYGYTF
TGTGCCGCGGCGACCCGATCACGGGACTATGGCTACACCTTC
>.|TRBV5-4|TRBD2|TRBJ2-5
CASSRTSGGQETQYF
TGTGCCAGCAGTCGGACTAGCGGGGGACAAGAGACCCAGTACTTC
>.|TRBV6-6|TRBD1|TRBJ1-1
CASSGGQGDTEAFF
TGTGCCAGCAGTGGCGGACAGGGAGACACTGAAGCTTTCTTT
>.|TRBV4-2|TRBD2|TRBJ2-3
CASNLAGGNTDTQYF
TGTGCCAGCAACCTAGCGGGGGGAAACACAGATACGCAGTATTTT
>once|TRBV5-1|TRBD2|TRBJ2-3
CASSALAGGTDTQYF
TGCGCCAGCAGCGCACTAGCGGGGGGGACAGATACGCAGTATTTT
>.|TRBV7-9|TRBD2|TRBJ2-5
CASSQTSGGPRKETQYF
TGTGCCAGCAGCCAGACTAGCGGGGGGCCCCGGAAAGAGACCCAGTACTTC
>.|TRBV2|TRBD2|TRBJ2-5
CASQGQRGPQETQYF
TGTGCCAGCCAGGGGCAGCGGGGGCCTCAAGAGACCCAGTACTTC
>.|TRBV7-6|TRBD2|TRBJ2-2
CASGRASGGAVGELFF
TGTGCCAGCGGACGGGCTAGCGGGGGGGCCGTCGGGGAGCTGTTTTTT
>.|TRBV27|.|TRBJ2-5
CASHLKSGAPGETQYF
TGTGCCAGCCACCTTAAATCAGGGGCGCCCGGGGAGACCCAGTACTTC
>.|TRBV7-9|TRBD1|TRBJ2-1
CASSVPGQGVNNEQFF
TGTGCCAGCAGCGTACCGGGACAGGGGGTAAACAATGAGCAGTTCTTC
>.|TRBV19|TRBD1|TRBJ1-5
CASSISQGQGQPQHF
TGTGCCAGTAGTATTTCCCAGGGACAGGGTCAGCCCCAGCATTTT
>once|TRBV5-1|TRBD2|TRBJ2-5
CASSWGLAGGTQYF
TGCGCCAGCAGCTGGGGACTAGCGGGGGGGACCCAGTACTTC
>.|TRBV19|.|TRBJ2-3
CASSTDIRTDTQYF
TGTGCCAGTAGTACGGACATACGCACAGATACGCAGTATTTT
>.|TRBV5-1|.|TRBJ2-3
CASRLTLSTDTQYF
TGCGCCAGCAGGTTGACTCTTAGCACAGATACGCAGTATTTT
>.|TRBV5-1|TRBD1|TRBJ1-6
CASSLAGGGSPLHF
TGCGCCAGCAGCTTGGCAGGGGGCGGTTCACCCCTCCACTTT
>.|TRBV7-6|.|TRBJ2-5
CASSLGRPPGETQYF
TGTGCCAGCAGCTTAGGTCGCCCCCCGGGGGAGACCCAGTACTTC
>.|TRBV5-6|TRBD2|TRBJ2-2
CASSIERGWYTGELLF
TGTGCCAGCAGCATAGAGCGGGGGTGGTACACCGGGGAGCTGCTTTTT
>.|TRBV19|.|TRBJ1-5
CASSTGLLGGQPQHF
TGTGCCAGTAGTACCGGACTTTTGGGGGGGCAGCCCCAGCATTTT
>.|TRBV6-1|TRBD2|TRBJ2-5
CASSFSGGRETQYF
TGTGCCAGCAGTTTCTCGGGGGGGAGGGAGACCCAGTACTTC
>.|TRBV9|TRBD1|TRBJ1-4
CASSSGDRDNEKLFF
TGTGCCAGCAGCTCTGGGGACAGGGATAATGAAAAACTGTTTTTT
>.|TRBV11-2|.|TRBJ2-3
CASSLNRITDTQYF
TGTGCCAGCAGCTTAAACAGGATCACAGATACGCAGTATTTT
>.|TRBV10-2|.|TRBJ2-7
CASSESRSNEQYF
TGCGCCAGCAGTGAGTCGAGGTCCAACGAGCAGTACTTC
>.|TRBV27|.|TRBJ2-5
CASSLKSPGHHPQETQYF
TGTGCCAGCAGTTTAAAGTCCCCGGGACACCATCCCCAAGAGACCCAGTACTTC
>few|TRBV4-2|TRBD2|TRBJ2-1
CASSQGPSGGSPSYNEQFF
TGTGCCAGCAGCCAAGGTCCTAGCGGGGGGTCGCCATCCTACAATGAGCAGTTCTTC
>few|TRBV6-6|TRBD1|TRBJ1-3
CASNRGNSGNTIYF
TGTGCCAGCAACAGGGGAAACTCTGGAAACACCATATATTTT
>.|TRBV7-9|.|TRBJ1-2
CASSLTGVGGYTF
TGTGCCAGCAGCTTAACGGGGGTGGGTGGCTACACCTTC
>.|TRBV2|TRBD2|TRBJ2-3
CASSASGPLTDTQYF
TGTGCCAGCAGTGCTAGCGGACCTCTCACAGATACGCAGTATTTT
>once|TRBV14|.|TRBJ2-7
CASSQRRPPLSYEQYF
TGTGCCAGCAGCCAACGCAGGCCACCTCTTTCCTACGAGCAGTACTTC
>.|TRBV25-1|.|TRBJ1-1
CASSVDYEAFF
TGTGCCAGCAGTGTTGACTATGAAGCTTTCTTT
>.|TRBV28|TRBD1|TRBJ2-5
CASSPAGTGGQETQYF
TGTGCCAGCAGCCCGGCGGGGACAGGGGGCCAAGAGACCCAGTACTTC
>.|TRBV2|.|TRBJ1-5
CASSEGPGFNQPQHF
TGTGCCAGCAGTGAGGGTCCAGGGTTCAATCAGCCCCAGCATTTT
>.|TRBV18|TRBD2|TRBJ2-5
CASSPPGLAGETQYF
TGTGCCAGCTCACCACCGGGACTAGCGGGAGAGACCCAGTACTTC
>once|TRBV4-3|TRBD2|TRBJ2-3
CASSPRGTSGGASDTQYF
TGCGCCAGCAGCCCTAGAGGGACTAGCGGGGGGGCCTCGGATACGCAGTATTTT
>.|TRBV29-1|TRBD1|TRBJ1-2
CATGGTYGYTF
TGCGCAACAGGGGGAACCTATGGCTACACCTTC
>.|TRBV10-3|TRBD2|TRBJ2-3
CAISRTSGGGSDTQYF
TGTGCCATCAGCAGGACTAGCGGGGGGGGGTCAGATACGCAGTATTTT
>once|TRBV10-3|.|TRBJ2-1
CAIMASFQGRYNEQFF
TGTGCCATCATGGCCTCTTTCCAGGGGCGATACAATGAGCAGTTCTTC
>.|TRBV19|TRBD1|TRBJ2-3
CASSNRDRVSF
TGTGCCAGTAGTAATAGGGACAGGGTCTCATTT
>.|TRBV4-2|TRBD2|TRBJ2-2
CASSPLAGDDTGELFF
TGTGCCAGCAGCCCCCTGGCGGGGGACGACACCGGGGAGCTGTTTTTT
>.|TRBV5-5|.|TRBJ1-2
CASSLGPGANYGYTF
TGTGCCAGCAGCCTCGGTCCCGGGGCTAACTATGGCTACACCTTC
>.|TRBV18|TRBD1|TRBJ2-7
CASSLRARDRGIEQYF
TGTGCCAGCTCCCTCAGGGCAAGGGACAGGGGGATCGAGCAGTACTTC
>few|TRBV4-1|TRBD1|TRBJ1-6
CASSQDRGKGSPLHF
TGCGCCAGCAGCCAAGACAGGGGGAAGGGTTCACCCCTCCACTTT
>.|TRBV15|TRBD2|TRBJ2-5
CATSRDLAGGNQETQYF
TGTGCCACCAGCAGAGATCTTGCGGGGGGGAACCAAGAGACCCAGTACTTC
>.|TRBV18|TRBD1|TRBJ1-1
CASSPQGANTEAFF
TGTGCCAGCTCACCACAGGGGGCGAACACTGAAGCTTTCTTT
>.|TRBV5-4|.|TRBJ2-7
CASSGVNF
TGTGCCAGCAGCGGAGTTAACTTC
>.|TRBV7-8|.|TRBJ1-4
CASSQDYGPNEKLFF
TGTGCCAGCAGCCAAGACTATGGACCGAATGAAAAACTGTTTTTT
>.|TRBV9|TRBD1|TRBJ1-4
CASSVESGGSGNEKLFF
TGTGCCAGCAGCGTAGAATCAGGGGGCTCGGGGAATGAAAAACTGTTTTTT
>once|TRBV18|.|TRBJ1-3
CASSPPSGRNTIYF
TGTGCCAGCTCACCACCTTCAGGGAGAAACACCATATATTTT